A single T cell receptor beta chain is shown here with its context. What it binds is unknown. The data derive from a study of multiple sclerosis patients with progressive multifocal leukoencephalopathy. Findings and caveats of the study: In most PML patients, TRB repertoires appeared less diverse by entropy.

CDR3 length equals 12 residues. Trimming stripped 3 bases from V and 5 bases from J, with 4 bases between. The germline CDR1 and CDR2 sequences are MDHEN and SYDVKM. The assay was run at survey level. Produced via immunoSEQ multiplex PCR; TCRdb's table is partial and in-frame only. The repertoire includes fewer than 35,000 clones, around nine tenths of them detected once, and over 1.3% sits in the top ten. Described time point: before natalizumab initiation. The chain joins TRBV28 to TRBJ2-2; D ambiguous. The source of this sequence is a human donor with multiple sclerosis. Input material: PBMCs. This CDR3 is CASSLQTGELFF. The CDR3 bases are TGTGCCAGCAGTTTGCAGACCGGGGAGCTGTTTTTT.